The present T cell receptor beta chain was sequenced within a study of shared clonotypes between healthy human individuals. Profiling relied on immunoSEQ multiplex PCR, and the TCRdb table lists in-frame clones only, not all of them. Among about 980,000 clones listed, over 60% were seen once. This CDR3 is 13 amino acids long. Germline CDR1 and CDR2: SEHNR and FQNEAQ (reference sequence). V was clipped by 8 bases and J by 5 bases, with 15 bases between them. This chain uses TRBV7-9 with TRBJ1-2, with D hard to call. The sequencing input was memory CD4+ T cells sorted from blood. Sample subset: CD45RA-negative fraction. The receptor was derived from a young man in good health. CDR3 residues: CASLQWEPYGYTF. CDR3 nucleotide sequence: TGTGCCAGCCTCCAGTGGGAGCCTTATGGCTACACCTTC.